This TCR beta chain is drawn from a study of identifying expanded T cells in peripheral blood. With regard to this clone: One end of the junction does not line up with germline, which may come from a read error.

Sequenced by immunoSEQ multiplex PCR; TCRdb stores in-frame clones only, minus some. The sample has around 100,000 clones; roughly 89% are singletons. The germline gives CDR1 MDHEN, CDR2 SYDVKM. This CDR3 contains 12 residues. Source material: blood. The sequence was collected from a person between 18 and 69 years old in good health. The chain uses TRBV28 and TRBJ2-3, with D perhaps matching TRBD1 (5 bases). CDR3 in amino acids: CASSLSNGHSHF. For the CDR3, the DNA is TGTGCCAGCAGTTTATCGAACGGACATAGTCATTTT. Drawing the rest from reference TRBV28 and TRBJ2-3, the complete variable domain is DVKVTQSSRYLVKRTGEKVFLECVQDMDHENMFWYRQDPGLGLRLIYFSYDVKMKEKGDIPEGYSVSREKKERFSLILESASTNQTSMYLCASSLSNGHSHFGPGTRLTVL.